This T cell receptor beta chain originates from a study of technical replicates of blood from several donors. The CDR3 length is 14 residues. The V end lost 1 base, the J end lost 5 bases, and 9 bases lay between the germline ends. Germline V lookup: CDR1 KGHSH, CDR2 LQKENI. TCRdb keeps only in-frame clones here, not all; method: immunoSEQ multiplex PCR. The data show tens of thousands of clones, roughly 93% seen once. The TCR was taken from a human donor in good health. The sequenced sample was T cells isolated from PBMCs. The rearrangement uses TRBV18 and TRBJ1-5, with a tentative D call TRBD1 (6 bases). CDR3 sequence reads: CASSPQAGDQPQHF. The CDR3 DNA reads TGTGCCAGCTCACCACAGGCAGGGGATCAGCCCCAGCATTTT.